This section outlines one TCR beta chain sequence together with its context. TCRdb's table, derived via immunoSEQ multiplex PCR, lists solely in-frame clones and lacks some. The data hold about 41,000 clones, with about 91% observed a single time. This sample stems from a study of OX40 agonist ivuxolimab in advanced cancers. The sample was CD4+ or CD8+ T cells sorted from blood, taken in a trial of the OX40 agonist ivuxolimab. This receptor was obtained from an adult with an advanced solid tumor such as melanoma, head and neck, liver or kidney cancer.

In nucleotides, the CDR3 is TGCGCCAGCAGCCATACTAGCGGCTACAATGAGCAGTTCTTC. Its translation: CASSHTSGYNEQFF. The chain joins TRBV4-1 to TRBJ2-1; 8 nucleotides line up with TRBD2. V lost 3 bases, J lost 3 bases, and 1 base stayed unmatched. This CDR3 has 14 residues. Germline V gene sequence: CDR1 MGHRA, CDR2 YSYEKL.